Below, one TCR beta chain is given with its context. With random hexamers, 0.5 to 1 ug RNA was reverse transcribed. TCRdb processed the immunoSEQ multiplex PCR reads anew with MiXCR; each CDR3 protein has one entry. The sample lists hundreds of thousands of distinct CDR3 sequences; 94% were seen once. This sample was included in a study of CD8 T cells in Susac syndrome. V shed 4 bases and J shed 1 base, with 8 bases lying between them. Per the germline V gene, CDR1 is DFQATT and CDR2 is SNEGSKA (reference sequence). The CDR3 extends over 13 amino acids. This TCR derives from a human donor with Susac syndrome. J is TRBJ1-5 and V is TRBV20-1; D gene uncertain. Source material: CD4+ T cells from PBMCs. CDR3 loop: CSATLGSNQPQHF. The CDR3 DNA sequence: TGCAGTGCTACCCTGGGAAGCAATCAGCCCCAGCATTTT.